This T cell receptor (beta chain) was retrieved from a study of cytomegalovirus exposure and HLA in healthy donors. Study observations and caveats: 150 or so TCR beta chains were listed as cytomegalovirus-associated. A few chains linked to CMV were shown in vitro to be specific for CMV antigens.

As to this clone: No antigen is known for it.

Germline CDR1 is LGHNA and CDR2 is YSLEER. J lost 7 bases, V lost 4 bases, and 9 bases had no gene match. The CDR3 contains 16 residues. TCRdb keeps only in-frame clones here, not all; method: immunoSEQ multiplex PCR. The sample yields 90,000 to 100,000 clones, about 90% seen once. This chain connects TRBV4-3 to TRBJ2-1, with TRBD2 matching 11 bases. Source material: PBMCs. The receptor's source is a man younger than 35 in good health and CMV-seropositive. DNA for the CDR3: TGCGCCAGCAGCCTACTCTGGACTAGCGGGCGGAATGAGCAGTTCTTC. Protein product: CASSLLWTSGRNEQFF.